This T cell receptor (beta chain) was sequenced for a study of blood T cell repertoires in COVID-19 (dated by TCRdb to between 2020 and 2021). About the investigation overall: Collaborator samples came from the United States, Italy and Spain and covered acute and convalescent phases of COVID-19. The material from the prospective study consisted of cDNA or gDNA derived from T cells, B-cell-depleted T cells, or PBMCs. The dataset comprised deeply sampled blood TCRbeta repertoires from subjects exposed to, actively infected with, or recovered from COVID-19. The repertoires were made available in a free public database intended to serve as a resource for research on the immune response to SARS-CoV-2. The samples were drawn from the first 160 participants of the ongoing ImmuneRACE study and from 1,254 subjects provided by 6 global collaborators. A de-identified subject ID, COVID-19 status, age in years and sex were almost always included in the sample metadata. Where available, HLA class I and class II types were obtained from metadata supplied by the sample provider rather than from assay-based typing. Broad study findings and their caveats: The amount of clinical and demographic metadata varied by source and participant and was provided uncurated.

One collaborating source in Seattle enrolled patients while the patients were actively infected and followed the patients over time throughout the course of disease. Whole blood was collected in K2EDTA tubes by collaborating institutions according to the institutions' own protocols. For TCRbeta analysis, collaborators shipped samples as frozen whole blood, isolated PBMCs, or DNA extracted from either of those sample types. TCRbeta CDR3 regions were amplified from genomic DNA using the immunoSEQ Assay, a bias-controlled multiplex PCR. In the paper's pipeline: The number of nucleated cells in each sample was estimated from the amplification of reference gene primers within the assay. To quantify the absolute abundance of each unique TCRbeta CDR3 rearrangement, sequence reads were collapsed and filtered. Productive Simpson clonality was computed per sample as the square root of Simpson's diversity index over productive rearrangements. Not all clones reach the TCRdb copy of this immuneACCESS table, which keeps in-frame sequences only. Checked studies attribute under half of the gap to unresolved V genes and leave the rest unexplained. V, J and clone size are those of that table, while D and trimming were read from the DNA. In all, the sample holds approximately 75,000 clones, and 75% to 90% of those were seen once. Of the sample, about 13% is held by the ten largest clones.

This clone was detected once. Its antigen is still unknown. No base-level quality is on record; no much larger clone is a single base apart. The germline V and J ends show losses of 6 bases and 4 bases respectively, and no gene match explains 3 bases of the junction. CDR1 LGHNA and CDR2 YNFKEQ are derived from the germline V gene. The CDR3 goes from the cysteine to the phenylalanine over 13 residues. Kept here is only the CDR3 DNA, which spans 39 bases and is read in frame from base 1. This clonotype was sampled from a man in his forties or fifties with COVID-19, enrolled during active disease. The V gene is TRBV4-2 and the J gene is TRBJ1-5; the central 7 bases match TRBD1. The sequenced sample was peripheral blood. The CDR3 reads CASSYRGNQPQHF. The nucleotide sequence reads TGTGCCAGCAGTTACAGGGGAAATCAGCCCCAGCATTTT.